The text below deals with one T cell receptor (beta chain). Antigen: not known. This record comes from a study of cytomegalovirus exposure and HLA in healthy donors. Study results and limitations: Subsequent analysis showed first-cohort TCR clusters tending to co-occur in about 110 validation repertoires.

The ends lost 1 base at V and 7 bases at J; junction bases unmatched: 8. Germline V gives CDR1 SGHNT, CDR2 YENEEA. This CDR3 is built from 16 residues. Clones were read by immunoSEQ multiplex PCR, and TCRdb kept only the in-frame ones, dropping some. This sample has around 150,000 clones; about 88% occur once, and the top ten carry 2.5% to 4%. J is TRBJ2-3 and V is TRBV11-3, with TRBD2 matching over 10 bases. Sample: PBMCs. This receptor was taken from a woman between 18 and 29 years old in good health and CMV-seropositive. The DNA for the CDR3 is TGTGCCAGCAGCTTAGTGTCCGGGACTAGCGAGAATACGCAGTATTTT. Protein sequence: CASSLVSGTSENTQYF. The full variable domain, in which reference TRBV11-3 and TRBJ2-3 provide the parts outside the CDR3, is EAGVVQSPRYKIIEKKQPVAFWCNPISGHNTLYWYLQNLGQGPELLIRYENEEAVDDSQLPKDRFSAERLKGVDSTLKIQPAELGDSAVYLCASSLVSGTSENTQYFGPGTRLTVL.